One and the same sample provided the 18 T cell receptor beta chains below, sequenced in a study of blood T cell repertoires in COVID-19. The table came from immunoSEQ multiplex PCR; TCRdb's copy has only in-frame clones and leaves some out. The sample includes roughly 200,000 clones, 84% of them seen just once. Material for sequencing was peripheral blood. These receptors were taken from a human donor in a cohort sampled during active COVID-19.

The chain recombines TRBV4-2 with TRBJ1-2; TRBD1 agrees at 7 bases. The germline gives CDR1 LGHNA, CDR2 YNFKEQ. J lost 5 bases, V lost 0 bases, and 6 bases had no gene match. This CDR3 has 15 amino acids. DNA for the CDR3: TGTGCCAGCAGCCAAGATCTAGCAGGGGGGTATGGCTACACCTTC. It specifies CASSQDLAGGYGYTF.

The rearrangement uses TRBV19 and TRBJ2-7; TRBD1 aligns across 8 bases. Germline V CDR1 and CDR2: LNHDA, SQIVND (reference sequence). The CDR3 is 14 residues long. V was clipped by 5 bases and J by 2 bases; unmatched bases: 5. This chain's CDR3 is CASSPGQVTYEQYF. The CDR3 bases are TGTGCCAGTAGTCCGGGACAGGTGACCTACGAGCAGTACTTC.

The gene calls are TRBV7-9 and TRBJ1-1; D unclear. This CDR3 contains 14 residues. Trimming removed 3 bases from V and 6 bases from J, with 14 bases in between. Looked up from germline, CDR1 is SEHNR and CDR2 is FQNEAQ (reference sequence). The CDR3 coding sequence is TGTGCCAGCAGCTTTCGTCCGGGGAAACCTGAAGCTTTCTTT. Translation: CASSFRPGKPEAFF.

This sequence joins TRBV9 and TRBJ2-3; 12 bases fit TRBD2. V gave up 0 bases and J gave up 4 bases; unmatched junction bases: 3. The CDR3 has 16 residues. Germline CDR1 reads SGDLS; CDR2 reads YYNGEE. The CDR3 DNA follows: TGTGCCAGCAGCGTAGTTTCTAGCGGGGGGGCAGATACGCAGTATTTT. It specifies CASSVVSSGGADTQYF.

J is TRBJ2-1 and V is TRBV9, with a possible D match to TRBD2 (5 bases). The V end lost 5 bases, the J end lost 8 bases, and 14 bases lay between the germline ends. The CDR3 spans 13 residues. Germline V gene sequence: CDR1 SGDLS, CDR2 YYNGEE. This CDR3 is CASRRELGDEQFF. The CDR3 bases are TGTGCCAGCAGGAGGGAGCTGGGAGATGAGCAGTTCTTC.

The chain uses TRBV29-1 and TRBJ2-1; 7 bases fit TRBD1. CDR1 and CDR2 from the germline V gene are SQVTM and ANQGSEA. V gave up 6 bases and J gave up 2 bases; unmatched junction bases: 13. This CDR3 comprises 16 residues. For the CDR3, the DNA is TGCAGCGTCGACGGGGATAGGGGGCCGGCCTACAATGAGCAGTTCTTC. This codes for CSVDGDRGPAYNEQFF.

V gene TRBV9 combines with J gene TRBJ1-2; D not resolved. The ends were cut back, 4 bases at V and 4 bases at J, with 14 bases in the middle. This CDR3 is 14 amino acids long. Germline CDR1 is SGDLS and CDR2 is YYNGEE. The DNA for the CDR3 is TGTGCCAGCAGCCCACGAACAGACCTCTATGGCTACACCTTC. Its protein product is CASSPRTDLYGYTF.

The chain carries TRBV6-5 and TRBJ1-2; 11 bases agree with TRBD1. The CDR3 length is 14 residues. The germline gives CDR1 MNHEY, CDR2 SVGAGI. The J segment lost 5 bases and the V segment lost 6 bases, leaving 5 bases of the junction unmatched. Written as DNA, the CDR3 is TGTGCCAGCAGAGGACAGGGGGCGGGTTATGGCTACACCTTC. Encoded protein: CASRGQGAGYGYTF.

The genes are TRBV18 and TRBJ2-7, with D unresolved. The V end was cut by 3 bases, the J end by 4 bases, with 4 bases between. The CDR3 loop spans 11 amino acids. The germline CDR1 and CDR2 sequences are KGHSH and LQKENI. The CDR3 protein is CASSPKYEQYF. In nucleotides, the CDR3 is TGTGCCAGCTCACCCAAATACGAGCAGTACTTC.

V gene TRBV19 combines with J gene TRBJ2-4, with 8 bases that match TRBD1. The CDR3 extends over 16 amino acids. With V trimmed by 5 bases and J by 1 base, 7 bases remained unmatched. Germline V lookup: CDR1 LNHDA, CDR2 SQIVND (reference sequence). The CDR3 bases are TGTGCCAGTAGTTTTCAGGGGGCGCCTGCCAAAAACATTCAGTACTTC. It is translated as CASSFQGAPAKNIQYF.

This clone was observed many times. This chain links TRBV5-1 with TRBJ1-3, with D tentatively TRBD1 (5 bases). V was trimmed by 3 bases and J by 2 bases, leaving 15 bases between them. In germline, CDR1 is SGHRS, CDR2 YFSETQ. The CDR3 consists of 16 residues. The CDR3, as DNA: TGCGCCAGCAGCTACGGATCAGGGTTTACTGGAAACACCATATATTTT. This codes for CASSYGSGFTGNTIYF.

The chain couples TRBV5-1 to TRBJ2-1, with D perhaps matching TRBD2 (5 bases). This CDR3 region has 15 residues. In germline, CDR1 is SGHRS, CDR2 YFSETQ. The ends were cut back, 4 bases at V and 6 bases at J, with 17 bases in the middle. In nucleotides, the CDR3 is TGCGCCAGCAGCCCTCGGGGAATTAGTTCCAATGAGCAGTTCTTC. Protein: CASSPRGISSNEQFF. Supplemented by reference TRBV5-1 and TRBJ2-1, the full variable domain reads KAGVTQTPRYLIKTRGQQVTLSCSPISGHRSVSWYQQTPGQGLQFLFEYFSETQRNKGNFPGRFSGRQFSNSRSEMNVSTLELGDSALYLCASSPRGISSNEQFFGPGTRLTVL.

In this sample, this clone turned up once. The chain couples TRBV2 to TRBJ2-2, with TRBD2 identical over 8 bases. The trim removed 3 bases at V and 4 bases at J, leaving 4 bases unmatched. Germline CDR1 reads SNHLY; CDR2 reads FYNNEI. The CDR3 runs 15 residues. The CDR3 loop reads CASSDLAGPTGELFF. CDR3 nucleotide sequence: TGTGCCAGCAGTGATCTAGCGGGTCCCACCGGGGAGCTGTTTTTT.

This chain links TRBV6-5 with TRBJ1-6, with D possibly TRBD1 on 6 matching bases. The CDR3 consists of 15 residues. V was clipped by 6 bases and J by 14 bases, with 23 bases between them. Germline CDR1 reads MNHEY; CDR2 reads SVGAGI. CDR3 bases: TGTGCCAGCAGCCCCCAAATGAACAGGGCCCCGGCCCTCCACTTT. Its translation is CASSPQMNRAPALHF.

This clone came up once. The chain combines TRBV5-1 with TRBJ1-3; TRBD1 matches at 9 bases. Unmatched junction bases numbered 5, after V lost 0 bases and J lost 4 bases. This CDR3 comprises 16 residues. Germline-derived CDR1 and CDR2 are SGHRS and YFSETQ. The CDR3 is CASSLAGQGVGNTIYF. The CDR3 coding sequence is TGCGCCAGCAGCTTGGCGGGACAGGGCGTGGGAAACACCATATATTTT.

This clone appeared a few times. The V call is TRBV7-8, the J call TRBJ1-1; D gene unclear. The CDR3 consists of 14 residues. V gave up 4 bases and J gave up 1 base, with 10 bases separating them. Germline loops: CDR1 SGHVS, CDR2 FQNEAQ. The CDR3 DNA follows: TGTGCCAGCAGCTGGAACGCAGGGAACACTGAAGCTTTCTTT. Translating it yields CASSWNAGNTEAFF. Full variable domain (remainder filled in from reference TRBV7-8 and TRBJ1-1): GAGVSQSPRYKVAKRGQDVALRCDPISGHVSLFWYQQALGQGPEFLTYFQNEAQLDKSGLPSDRFFAERPEGSVSTLKIQRTQQEDSAVYLCASSWNAGNTEAFFGQGTRLTVV.

The V and J genes are TRBV3-1 (or the pseudogene TRBV3-2) and TRBJ2-7, with D hard to call. The CDR3 consists of 15 residues. V was cut by 1 base and J by 4 bases, with 14 bases left in between. Germline CDR1 LGHDT, CDR2 YNNKEL (reference sequence). CDR3 loop: CASSQGSSPIYEQYV. DNA for the CDR3: TGTGCCAGCAGCCAAGGGAGTTCCCCCATATACGAGCAGTACGTC.

CDR3 in amino acids: CASTLNTEAFF. CDR3 nucleotides: TGTGCCAGCACACTCAACACTGAAGCTTTCTTT. V gene TRBV6-5 combines with J gene TRBJ1-1; D call uncertain. In germline, CDR1 is MNHEY, CDR2 SVGAGI. This CDR3 spans 11 amino acids. V lost 7 bases to trimming and J lost 2 bases, with 5 bases between them.